The 6 T cell receptor beta chains below all came from one sample that was sequenced in a study of T cells expressing NK-cell markers. TCRdb reanalyzed the 5' RACE reads and collapses them to one entry per CDR3 protein, without DNA. This sample's clone table lists 160,000 or so distinct CDR3 sequences. Sequenced: blood T cells: a sorted CD56 or NKG2C T cell subset, CD4+ or CD8+ T cells, or bulk PBMC T cells (not recorded which). These receptors were taken from a woman between 18 and 70 years old in good health.

This chain uses TRBV20-1 with TRBJ2-1. The CDR3 loop spans 14 amino acids. Germline CDR1 reads DFQATT; CDR2 reads SNEGSKA (reference sequence). The CDR3 protein is CSASGGSSYNEQFF.

V is TRBV28 and J is TRBJ1-1; TCRdb indicates TRBD1, and absent DNA this call remains unverified. The CDR3 has 15 residues. Per germline, CDR1 MDHEN and CDR2 SYDVKM. CDR3 sequence reads: CASPGTGGLNTEAFF.

The rearrangement links TRBV6-1 to TRBJ2-7; TCRdb designates TRBD1, a call that cannot be tested without DNA. CDR3 length: 12 residues. Germline V lookup: CDR1 MNHNS, CDR2 SASEGT. The CDR3 protein is CASSGGGYEQYF.

This chain uses TRBV5-1 with TRBJ2-1; TCRdb's assignment of TRBD2 cannot be checked, as there is no DNA. This CDR3 has 16 amino acids. Germline loops: CDR1 SGHRS, CDR2 YFSETQ. This chain's CDR3 is CASSLVTTSGSNEQFF.

The V and J genes are TRBV10-3 and TRBJ2-2; TCRdb gives TRBD1 as the D gene, but with no DNA this cannot be confirmed. The CDR3 runs 15 residues. Germline CDR1 is ENHRY and CDR2 is SYGVKD. The CDR3 is CAISDHRGNTGELFF.

CDR3 loop: CASLWATGELFF. V gene TRBV2 combines with J gene TRBJ2-2; TCRdb's D call of TRBD1 is untestable without DNA. This CDR3 is 12 amino acids long. From germline, CDR1 is SNHLY and CDR2 FYNNEI.